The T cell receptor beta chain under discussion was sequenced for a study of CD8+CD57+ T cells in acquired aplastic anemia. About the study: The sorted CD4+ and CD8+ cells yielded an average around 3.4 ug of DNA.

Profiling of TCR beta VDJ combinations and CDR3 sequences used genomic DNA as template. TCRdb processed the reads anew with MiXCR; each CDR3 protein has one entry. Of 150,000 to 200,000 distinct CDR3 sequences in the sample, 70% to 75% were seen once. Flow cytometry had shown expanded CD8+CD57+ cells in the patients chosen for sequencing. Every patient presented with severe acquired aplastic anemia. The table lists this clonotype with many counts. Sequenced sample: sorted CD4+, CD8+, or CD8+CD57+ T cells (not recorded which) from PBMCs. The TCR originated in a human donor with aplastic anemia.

The CDR3 DNA is TGTGCCAGCACATCGGGGCACCGTATTGACACTGAAGCTTTCTTT. Its translation: CASTSGHRIDTEAFF. The chain couples TRBV6-5 to TRBJ1-1, with TRBD1 as a possible D gene (5 bases). Germline V CDR1 and CDR2: MNHEY, SVGAGI. CDR3 size: 15 residues. Between the trimmed V and J ends, which lost 7 bases and 3 bases, there was a span of 18 bases.